The clone carrying this T cell receptor (beta chain) was counted many times. The time point here: newly diagnosed GD, antithyroid drugs for less than 3 months. RNA isolated from PBMCs was used to make the TCR library. The sample is drawn from a study of regulatory T cells in long-lasting Graves disease. Through Arm-PCR of CDR3 regions and iRepertoire HTBI primers, TCR beta libraries were built. Each CDR3 protein is one row after TCRdb ran MiXCR on the multiplex PCR reads. Seen here are 550,000 or so distinct CDR3 sequences, 12% observed once, and the top ten hold about 8.3%. This CDR3 has 14 residues. The V segment lost 4 bases and the J segment 9 bases; nucleotides outside the gene matches: 7. These same records also appear under a second study, on T cells in Graves' hyperthyroidism and ophthalmopathy.

The source is a woman aged 30 to 39 with Graves disease. The V and J genes are TRBV12-3 or TRBV12-4 and TRBJ2-7, with 12 bases aligning to TRBD1. Source: peripheral blood mononuclear cells (PBMCs), taken at new diagnosis, from a patient treated with antithyroid drugs. The CDR3 spells CASSSGTGGEGQYF. In nucleotides, the CDR3 is TGTGCCAGCAGTTCCGGGACAGGGGGCGAGGGGCAGTACTTC.